A single sample is the source of the 22 T cell receptor beta chains below, sequenced in a study of cytomegalovirus exposure and HLA in healthy donors. With 60 Vbeta and 13 Jbeta primers, the PCR was carried out. Profiling relied on immunoSEQ multiplex PCR, and the TCRdb table lists in-frame clones only, not all of them. The profile covers some 170,000 clones, with about 69% appearing a single time and over 2% taken by the ten largest. Sequenced input: PBMCs. The receptors shown here come from a human donor in good health.

In this sample, this clone turned up a few times. The V and J genes are TRBV5-6 and TRBJ1-6; D gene unclear. The CDR3 extends over 13 amino acids. The germline CDR1 and CDR2 sequences are SGHDT and YYEEEE. V lost 7 bases, J lost 0 bases, and 5 bases lay in between. The CDR3 spells CASASSYNSPLHF. CDR3 DNA sequence: TGTGCCAGCGCGAGCTCCTATAATTCACCCCTCCACTTT.

The chain carries TRBV7-2 and TRBJ2-7; 7 nucleotides align to TRBD1. With 5 bases clipped from V and 1 base from J, the junction kept 8 bases outside the gene matches. This CDR3 comprises 15 residues. Germline lookup yields CDR1 SGHTA and CDR2 FQGNSA. The CDR3 reads CASSRLQQGSYEQYF. In DNA, the CDR3 is TGTGCCAGCAGCCGGCTCCAACAGGGGTCCTACGAGCAGTACTTC. The full variable domain, with the rest looked up from reference TRBV7-2 and TRBJ2-7, is GAGVSQSPSNKVTEKGKDVELRCDPISGHTALYWYRQSLGQGLEFLIYFQGNSAPDKSGLPSDRFSAERTGGSVSTLTIQRTQQEDSAVYLCASSRLQQGSYEQYFGPGTRLTVT.

The V call is TRBV7-3, the J call TRBJ2-7; D is possibly TRBD2 (5 bases). In germline, CDR1 is SGHTA, CDR2 FQGTGA. V was shortened by 1 base and J by 1 base, with 11 bases between the two germline ends. This CDR3 is built from 15 residues. The CDR3 DNA follows: TGTGCCAGCAGCTTAAGTGCGGGCATTTCCTACGAGCAGTACTTC. The encoded protein is CASSLSAGISYEQYF. Full variable domain (remainder filled in from reference TRBV7-3 and TRBJ2-7): GAGVSQTPSNKVTEKGKYVELRCDPISGHTALYWYRQSLGQGPEFLIYFQGTGAADDSGLPNDRFFAVRPEGSVSTLKIQRTERGDSAVYLCASSLSAGISYEQYFGPGTRLTVT.

The CDR3 reads CASSAFAGTGETLHF. The CDR3 nucleotides read TGTGCCAGCAGCGCTTTCGCCGGGACAGGTGAGACCCTCCACTTT. The rearrangement uses TRBV9 and TRBJ1-6; 8 nucleotides align to TRBD1. This CDR3 spans 15 amino acids. The ends lost 3 bases at V and 14 bases at J; junction bases unmatched: 13. Germline-derived CDR1 and CDR2 are SGDLS and YYNGEE. The variable domain in full, with the rest retrieved from reference TRBV9 and TRBJ1-6, is DSGVTQTPKHLITATGQRVTLRCSPRSGDLSVYWYQQSLDQGLQFLIQYYNGEERAKGNILERFSAQQFPDLHSELNLSSLELGDSALYFCASSAFAGTGETLHFGNGTRLTVT.

This clone came up a few times. The rearrangement links TRBV27 to TRBJ1-1; 9 bases map to TRBD1. Germline V CDR1 and CDR2: MNHEY, SMNVEV (reference sequence). V lost 2 bases and J lost 8; bases outside the gene matches: 12. The CDR3 length is 16 residues. CDR3 nucleotides: TGTGCCAGCAGTTTAGGCCCCGGGACAGGGCAAAGAGAAGCTTTCTTT. This sequence encodes CASSLGPGTGQREAFF.

V gene TRBV15 combines with J gene TRBJ1-1, with a weak D call TRBD1 (5 bases). Deletions cut 0 bases from V and 3 bases from J, with 11 bases between. The CDR3 sequence is 15 residues long. CDR1 is LNHNV, CDR2 YYDKDF, per germline (reference sequence). CDR3 sequence (DNA): TGTGCCACCAGCAGAGACAGGGTGTCGGACACTGAAGCTTTCTTT. Amino acids: CATSRDRVSDTEAFF. Combining the CDR3 with reference TRBV15 and TRBJ1-1 gives the whole variable domain DAMVIQNPRYQVTQFGKPVTLSCSQTLNHNVMYWYQQKSSQAPKLLFHYYDKDFNNEADTPDNFQSRRPNTSFCFLDIRSPGLGDTAMYLCATSRDRVSDTEAFFGQGTRLTVV.

The rearrangement links TRBV2 to TRBJ2-5; 7 bases match TRBD2. Germline assignment: CDR1 SNHLY and CDR2 FYNNEI. The CDR3 length is 16 residues. Trimming took 4 bases from V and 1 from J; bases not matched to a gene: 9. Here the CDR3 DNA reads TGTGCCAGCAGTGTGGGGGTAGCGGGTACCCAAGAGACCCAGTACTTC. It is translated as CASSVGVAGTQETQYF.

This clone has a handful of counts. The chain joins TRBV5-6 to TRBJ2-7; possible D gene TRBD1, 6 bases. Germline V gene lookup returns CDR1 SGHDT and CDR2 YYEEEE. Deletions cut 4 bases from V and 5 bases from J, with 16 bases between. The CDR3 consists of 14 residues. CDR3 amino acids: CASSPLTGVNEQYF. Here the CDR3 DNA reads TGTGCCAGCAGCCCCTTGACAGGCGTTAACGAGCAGTACTTC.

J is TRBJ1-2 and V is TRBV30; D is uncertain. This CDR3 region has 15 residues. Germline V lookup: CDR1 GTSNPN, CDR2 SVGIG (reference sequence). The germline V and J ends were trimmed by 3 bases and 4 bases, with 18 bases remaining between them. Written as DNA, the CDR3 is TGTGCCTGGAGGGCGAACAGACGAAGTGTCTATGGCTACACCTTC. This gives the protein CAWRANRRSVYGYTF. Based on the CDR3 plus reference TRBV30 and TRBJ1-2, the full variable domain is SQTIHQWPATLVQPVGSPLSLECTVEGTSNPNLYWYRQAAGRGLQLLFYSVGIGQISSEVPQNLSASRPQDRQFILSSKKLLLSDSGFYLCAWRANRRSVYGYTFGSGTRLTVV.

V gene TRBV5-1 combines with J gene TRBJ1-2, with D uncertain. This CDR3 is 15 amino acids long. Trimming pared 1 base from V and 4 bases from J, leaving 14 bases between. Germline V gene data show CDR1 as SGHRS and CDR2 as YFSETQ. The CDR3 DNA is TGCGCCAGCAGCTTGTTCCGCCAACTGCCCTATGGCTACACCTTC. Protein sequence: CASSLFRQLPYGYTF.

The chain combines TRBV20-1 with TRBJ1-2; tentatively, D is TRBD1 (5 bases). Looked up from germline, CDR1 is DFQATT and CDR2 is SNEGSKA (reference sequence). This CDR3 spans 11 amino acids. With 6 bases removed from V and 8 bases from J, the gap between germline ends came to 13 bases. CDR3 sequence reads: CSAAGLWGYTF. The DNA for the CDR3 is TGCAGTGCCGCAGGGCTGTGGGGCTACACCTTC.

This chain connects TRBV9 to TRBJ2-2; the match to TRBD2 covers 7 bases. The CDR3 totals 17 residues. V was pared by 3 bases and J by 0 bases, with 8 bases of the junction left unmatched. Germline CDR1 is SGDLS and CDR2 is YYNGEE. CDR3 bases: TGTGCCAGCAGCGACGCCTGGGCGGGGGCGAACACCGGGGAGCTGTTTTTT. Amino acid sequence: CASSDAWAGANTGELFF.

The CDR3 coding sequence is TGTGCCAGCAGCCCGGACAGGGGGACCACTGAAGCTTTCTTT. It translates to CASSPDRGTTEAFF. The J gene is TRBJ1-1, the V gene TRBV7-3, with 10 bases matching TRBD1. The CDR3 spans 14 residues. The trim removed 5 bases at V and 4 bases at J, leaving 4 bases unmatched. Germline assignment: CDR1 SGHTA and CDR2 FQGTGA.

In regard to this clone: This sample also contains other DNA sequences that code for the same CDR3. The genes are TRBV4-1 and TRBJ1-5; D not resolved. The CDR3 is 13 amino acids. Looked up from germline, CDR1 is MGHRA and CDR2 is YSYEKL. Trimming removed 0 bases at V and 4 bases at J, with 4 bases between. The CDR3 here is CASSQDGNQPQHF. CDR3 DNA sequence: TGCGCCAGCAGCCAAGACGGGAATCAGCCCCAGCATTTT.

The chain links TRBV5-1 to TRBJ2-3; D perhaps matches TRBD1 (6 bases). The CDR3 is 15 amino acids. Deletions cut 4 bases from V and 0 bases from J, with 12 bases between. CDR1 SGHRS and CDR2 YFSETQ come from the germline V gene. Here the CDR3 DNA reads TGCGCCAGCAGCCAACGGACAGATAGCACAGATACGCAGTATTTT. As protein: CASSQRTDSTDTQYF.

The chain is built from TRBV19 and TRBJ2-7, with D tentatively TRBD2 (7 bases). The CDR3 length is 15 residues. The V gene lost 3 bases and the J gene lost 6 bases, with 18 bases spanning the gap. Germline CDR1 and CDR2: LNHDA and SQIVND (reference sequence). The chain's CDR3 is CASSILLGGRIEQYF. The CDR3 DNA follows: TGTGCCAGTAGTATCCTCCTCGGGGGGCGGATCGAGCAGTACTTC.

In its sample, this clone was seen once. The genes are TRBV18 and TRBJ2-7, with D unclear. Looked up from germline, CDR1 is KGHSH and CDR2 is LQKENI. The CDR3 has 14 residues. Trimming pared 0 bases from V and 2 bases from J, leaving 8 bases between. CDR3 region: CASSPPTNAYEQYF. The CDR3 nucleotides read TGTGCCAGCTCACCACCGACAAACGCCTACGAGCAGTACTTC.

The chain carries TRBV27 and TRBJ2-3, with TRBD2 matching over 7 bases. The V and J ends lost 5 bases and 3 bases, in that order; junction bases with no gene match: 2. The germline gives CDR1 MNHEY, CDR2 SMNVEV (reference sequence). This CDR3 is built from 13 residues. The CDR3 reads CASSRGGTDTQYF. CDR3 sequence (DNA): TGTGCCAGCAGTCGCGGGGGTACAGATACGCAGTATTTT.

The CDR3 DNA follows: TGTGCCAGCAGCGTCTCATCGGGAGGGACCTATGGCTACACCTTC. Protein product: CASSVSSGGTYGYTF. J is TRBJ1-2 and V is TRBV9; perhaps TRBD1 as D (5 bases). Trimming cost V 2 bases and J 4 bases, with 15 bases left between them. Germline loops: CDR1 SGDLS, CDR2 YYNGEE. This CDR3 spans 15 amino acids.

The chain joins TRBV15 to TRBJ1-5; 8 bases are a match to TRBD1. CDR1 and CDR2 from the germline V gene are LNHNV and YYDKDF (reference sequence). V gave up 1 base and J gave up 4 bases; unmatched junction bases: 18. CDR3 length: 20 residues. The CDR3 reads CATSRGIATLQGAGNQPQHF. CDR3 DNA sequence: TGTGCCACCAGCAGAGGGATAGCAACGCTCCAGGGGGCAGGGAATCAGCCCCAGCATTTT.

The chain is built from TRBV6-6 and TRBJ1-6; 7 nucleotides line up with TRBD1. Trimming cost V 2 bases and J 10 bases; bases outside gene matches: 5. The germline V gene encodes CDR1 MNHNY and CDR2 SVGAGI (reference sequence). CDR3 length: 14 residues. CDR3 residues: CASSYDRVGSPLHF. In DNA form, the CDR3 reads TGTGCCAGCAGTTACGACAGGGTTGGCTCACCCCTCCACTTT.

The V gene is TRBV2, the J gene TRBJ1-6; TRBD1 might be the D (6 bases). The CDR3 loop spans 14 amino acids. CDR1 is SNHLY and CDR2 is FYNNEI in the germline V gene. Trimming removed 3 bases from V and 10 bases from J, with 13 bases in between. CDR3 sequence reads: CASSDAGVKSPLHF. Here the CDR3 DNA reads TGTGCCAGCAGTGATGCAGGGGTAAAGTCACCCCTCCACTTT.